These 28 T cell receptor beta chains share one sample of origin, sequenced in a study of blood T cell repertoires in COVID-19. TCRdb keeps only in-frame clones here, not all; method: immunoSEQ multiplex PCR. The sample contains about 58,000 clones, over 75% of which appear only once. The sample was peripheral blood. These receptors all stem from a woman aged 55-69 years with active COVID-19.

The chain employs TRBV3-1 (or the pseudogene TRBV3-2) and TRBJ1-1; tentatively, D is TRBD1 (5 bases). V was cut by 2 bases and J by 0 bases, with 7 bases left in between. Germline CDR1 reads LGHDT; CDR2 reads YNNKEL (reference sequence). CDR3 length equals 14 residues. The CDR3 DNA sequence: TGTGCCAGCAGCCAACAAGGGGTGAACACTGAAGCTTTCTTT. Encoded protein: CASSQQGVNTEAFF.

This chain joins TRBV6-5 and TRBJ1-2; TRBD1 matches 8 bases. J lost 8 bases, V lost 5 bases, and 7 bases had no gene match. Germline assignment: CDR1 MNHEY and CDR2 SVGAGI. This CDR3 has 13 amino acids. The CDR3 DNA follows: TGTGCCAGCAGTCGCGGACAGGGAGAAGGCTACACCTTC. Translated: CASSRGQGEGYTF.

V and J are TRBV9 and TRBJ2-6; D might be TRBD1 (5 bases). CDR3 length: 18 amino acids. Looked up from germline, CDR1 is SGDLS and CDR2 is YYNGEE. V shed 4 bases and J shed 0 bases, with 17 bases lying between them. CDR3 bases: TGTGCCAGCAGCAACCAGGGATCGCGTCCCTCTGGGGCCAACGTCCTGACTTTC. It yields the protein CASSNQGSRPSGANVLTF.

The table lists this clone with a count of one. The rearrangement joins TRBV19 to TRBJ2-7; 10 nucleotides align to TRBD2. The trim removed 5 bases at V and 4 bases at J, leaving 5 bases unmatched. Germline values: CDR1 LNHDA, CDR2 SQIVND (reference sequence). The CDR3 runs 14 residues. The DNA for the CDR3 is TGTGCCAGTAGTGTCGGACTAGCGGCATACGAGCAGTACTTC. It translates to CASSVGLAAYEQYF.

The rearrangement uses TRBV5-1 and TRBJ2-1; TRBD1 might be the D (5 bases). Trimming stripped 4 bases from V and 10 bases from J, with 15 bases between. CDR1 is SGHRS, CDR2 YFSETQ, per germline. This CDR3 spans 13 amino acids. The CDR3 nucleotides read TGCGCCAGCAGCGCGTCAGGGTTCGGGGAGCAGTTCTTC. Translating it yields CASSASGFGEQFF.

The gene calls are TRBV7-3 and TRBJ1-5, with D perhaps TRBD1 (5 bases). The CDR3 contains 19 residues. Trimming pared 5 bases from V and 9 bases from J, leaving 32 bases between. Germline CDR1 is SGHTA and CDR2 is FQGTGA. The CDR3 region has the DNA TGTGCCAGCAGCCTCGACCACCGGACACAAGAAATAGTATGTGGGCCCCAGCATTTT. Protein: CASSLDHRTQEIVCGPQHF.

The chain links TRBV19 to TRBJ2-1, with 7 bases matching TRBD2. The V gene's germline CDR1 is LNHDA and CDR2 SQIVND (reference sequence). The CDR3 extends over 10 amino acids. Trimming removed 8 bases from V and 8 bases from J; junction bases left unmatched: 0. CDR3 region: CASGGDEQFF. As DNA, the CDR3 is TGTGCCAGTGGGGGGGATGAGCAGTTCTTC.

This rearrangement joins TRBV6-2 or TRBV6-3 to TRBJ2-2, with TRBD1 as a possible D gene (5 bases). The CDR3 sequence is 15 residues long. The germline V and J ends were trimmed by 0 bases and 5 bases, with 10 bases remaining between them. Germline-derived CDR1 and CDR2 are MNHEY and SVGEGT. The CDR3 DNA sequence: TGTGCCAGCAGTTACTCGACAGTGGGGACCGGGGAGCTGTTTTTT. Encoded protein: CASSYSTVGTGELFF.

V is TRBV5-5 and J is TRBJ1-3; no clear D. V lost 0 bases and J lost 1, with 11 bases in between. Germline V CDR1 and CDR2: SGHKS, YYEKEE (reference sequence). This CDR3 contains 16 residues. CDR3 region: CASSLAVGVSGNTIYF. The DNA of the CDR3 is TGTGCCAGCAGCTTGGCGGTGGGAGTATCTGGAAACACCATATATTTT.

This clone was observed a single time. The chain is built from TRBV20-1 and TRBJ1-2; TRBD1 is a possible D gene (6 bases). Germline-derived CDR1 and CDR2 are DFQATT and SNEGSKA (reference sequence). Trimming took 6 bases from V and 5 from J, leaving 10 bases between them. The CDR3 covers 11 residues. The CDR3 region is CSATQGYGYTF. The DNA for the CDR3 is TGCAGTGCAACACAGGGATATGGCTACACCTTC.

A word on this clone: One end of the junction does not line up with germline, which may come from a read error. The chain has TRBV7-7 and TRBJ2-5; a possible D gene is TRBD2 (5 bases). The CDR3 has 15 residues. Germline loops: CDR1 SSHAT, CDR2 FNYEAQ (reference sequence). The CDR3 nucleotides read TGTGCTAGCAGCTTAGGGCGAGGGCAGCAAGAGACCCAGTACTTC. It yields the protein CASSLGRGQQETQYF. Combining the CDR3 with reference TRBV7-7 and TRBJ2-5 gives the whole variable domain GAGVSQSPRYKVTKRGQDVTLRCDPISSHATLYWYQQALGQGPEFLTYFNYEAQPDKSGLPSDRFSAERPEGSISTLTIQRTEQRDSAMYRCASSLGRGQQETQYFGPGTRLLVL.

The CDR3 loop reads CASSLGGATGNYGYTF. The CDR3 bases are TGCGCCAGCAGCTTGGGCGGCGCGACAGGGAACTATGGCTACACCTTC. V gene TRBV5-1 combines with J gene TRBJ1-2; 7 nucleotides match TRBD1. This CDR3 spans 16 amino acids. V trimming: 0 bases; J trimming: 2 bases; junction bases outside the gene matches: 7. CDR1 is SGHRS, CDR2 YFSETQ, per germline.

The chain has TRBV7-2 and TRBJ1-4; no clear D gene. Germline V gives CDR1 SGHTA, CDR2 FQGNSA. V was pared by 5 bases and J by 0 bases, with 10 bases between. The CDR3 has 15 amino acids. The CDR3 loop reads CASSKQASTNEKLFF. DNA for the CDR3: TGTGCCAGCAGCAAGCAGGCCTCAACTAATGAAAAACTGTTTTTT.

The chain joins TRBV7-9 to TRBJ2-3, with 7 bases matching TRBD2. The J segment lost 0 bases and the V segment lost 1 base, leaving 4 bases of the junction unmatched. This CDR3 has 16 residues. Per germline, CDR1 SEHNR and CDR2 FQNEAQ (reference sequence). The CDR3 nucleotides read TGTGCCAGCAGCTTAGGGCTAGCGGTGAGCACAGATACGCAGTATTTT. Translating it yields CASSLGLAVSTDTQYF.

The rearrangement uses TRBV6-2 or TRBV6-3 and TRBJ1-1, with unresolved D. The germline gives CDR1 MNHEY, CDR2 SVGEGT. Trimming removed 5 bases from V and 0 bases from J, with 4 bases in between. The CDR3 is 12 amino acids. The CDR3 DNA follows: TGTGCCAGCAGTCCCTTGAACACTGAAGCTTTCTTT. Its translation is CASSPLNTEAFF.

The chain couples TRBV5-1 to TRBJ2-1; 9 positions match TRBD1. The V gene's germline CDR1 is SGHRS and CDR2 YFSETQ. CDR3 size: 15 residues. V was clipped by 1 base and J by 10 bases; unmatched bases: 9. CDR3 DNA: TGCGCCAGCAGCTTGCTGGGGGACAGGGTCAAAGAGCAGTTCTTC. Encoded protein: CASSLLGDRVKEQFF.

V is TRBV2 and J is TRBJ2-5, with D tentatively TRBD2 (6 bases). Germline values: CDR1 SNHLY, CDR2 FYNNEI. The CDR3 is 13 residues long. With 6 bases removed from V and 9 bases from J, the gap between germline ends came to 17 bases. CDR3 protein: CASSAGSIGAQYF. CDR3 in DNA: TGTGCCAGCAGCGCCGGGAGCATAGGAGCCCAGTACTTC.

V gene TRBV27 combines with J gene TRBJ1-2; 7 nucleotides agree with TRBD1. Looked up from germline, CDR1 is MNHEY and CDR2 is SMNVEV (reference sequence). This CDR3 comprises 16 residues. The trim removed 3 bases at V and 6 bases at J, leaving 13 bases unmatched. CDR3 amino acids: CASSFGPSGTENGYTF. DNA for the CDR3: TGTGCCAGCAGTTTTGGACCCTCCGGGACAGAGAATGGCTACACCTTC.

This chain uses TRBV5-1 with TRBJ2-5, with 7 bases fitting TRBD2. Unmatched junction bases numbered 8, after V lost 3 bases and J lost 3 bases. The germline gives CDR1 SGHRS, CDR2 YFSETQ. This CDR3 has 15 amino acids. This chain's CDR3 is CASSSPGTNKETQYF. The CDR3, as DNA: TGCGCCAGCAGCTCCCCCGGGACTAACAAAGAGACCCAGTACTTC. The entire variable domain, with the rest obtained from reference TRBV5-1 and TRBJ2-5, is as follows: KAGVTQTPRYLIKTRGQQVTLSCSPISGHRSVSWYQQTPGQGLQFLFEYFSETQRNKGNFPGRFSGRQFSNSRSEMNVSTLELGDSALYLCASSSPGTNKETQYFGPGTRLLVL.

This clone has just a few counts. The chain carries TRBV20-1 and TRBJ1-5; weak D call: TRBD1 (5 bases). V gave up 3 bases and J gave up 7 bases, with 19 bases separating them. The V gene's germline CDR1 is DFQATT and CDR2 SNEGSKA (reference sequence). The CDR3 contains 15 residues. CDR3 region: CSASGYTGGRQPQHF. CDR3 nucleotides: TGCAGTGCTAGTGGGTATACGGGGGGACGGCAGCCCCAGCATTTT.

This rearrangement joins TRBV19 to TRBJ2-7, with a tentative D call TRBD1 (6 bases). CDR3 length: 15 amino acids. Trimming left V 1 base short and J 5 bases short, with 15 bases between. Germline lookup yields CDR1 LNHDA and CDR2 SQIVND (reference sequence). The CDR3 DNA follows: TGTGCCAGTAGTATAGGTAGGACAGCCGGCCACGAGCAGTACTTC. It specifies CASSIGRTAGHEQYF.

The chain is built from TRBV7-2 and TRBJ1-2; 7 bases agree with TRBD1. Trimming at V came to 1 base and at J to 4 bases, leaving 3 bases not matched to a gene. Germline V CDR1 and CDR2: SGHTA, FQGNSA. The CDR3 contains 14 residues. CDR3 protein: CASSLDRGPYGYTF. As DNA, the CDR3 is TGTGCCAGCAGCTTAGACAGGGGTCCCTATGGCTACACCTTC.

This clone was counted a single time. The J gene is TRBJ1-5, the V gene TRBV10-3, with 8 positions matching TRBD1. CDR3 length equals 14 residues. J was trimmed by 3 bases and V by 6 bases; bases with no gene match: 4. In germline, CDR1 is ENHRY, CDR2 SYGVKD. Written as DNA, the CDR3 is TGTGCCATCAGGGAACAGGGGGACAATCAGCCCCAGCATTTT. Translation: CAIREQGDNQPQHF.

The gene calls are TRBV5-1 and TRBJ2-3; 11 bases align to TRBD1. Germline values: CDR1 SGHRS, CDR2 YFSETQ. Trimming cost V 4 bases and J 1 base; bases outside gene matches: 5. The CDR3 has 16 amino acids. This chain's CDR3 is CASSRGQGVGTDTQYF. Written as DNA, the CDR3 is TGCGCCAGCAGCCGGGGACAGGGGGTCGGCACAGATACGCAGTATTTT. The full variable domain, rest sourced from reference TRBV5-1 and TRBJ2-3, is KAGVTQTPRYLIKTRGQQVTLSCSPISGHRSVSWYQQTPGQGLQFLFEYFSETQRNKGNFPGRFSGRQFSNSRSEMNVSTLELGDSALYLCASSRGQGVGTDTQYFGPGTRLTVL.

This chain uses TRBV7-7 with TRBJ2-1, with 9 bases identical to TRBD2. Germline loops: CDR1 SSHAT, CDR2 FNYEAQ (reference sequence). This CDR3 contains 16 residues. V shed 3 bases, J shed 1 base, and the junction held 4 bases outside the gene matches. CDR3 in amino acids: CASSFGAGGSYNEQFF. In DNA, the CDR3 is TGTGCCAGCAGCTTCGGAGCGGGGGGTTCCTACAATGAGCAGTTCTTC. Full variable domain (outside the CDR3, taken from reference TRBV7-7 and TRBJ2-1): GAGVSQSPRYKVTKRGQDVTLRCDPISSHATLYWYQQALGQGPEFLTYFNYEAQPDKSGLPSDRFSAERPEGSISTLTIQRTEQRDSAMYRCASSFGAGGSYNEQFFGPGTRLTVL.

The CDR3 here is CASSQLGAGAPQETQYF. As DNA, the CDR3 is TGTGCCAGCAGCCAATTAGGAGCGGGGGCCCCCCAAGAGACCCAGTACTTC. The genes are TRBV4-2 and TRBJ2-5, with 8 bases fitting TRBD2. V lost 2 bases and J lost 1; bases outside the gene matches: 9. This CDR3 comprises 17 residues. Germline V gene lookup returns CDR1 LGHNA and CDR2 YNFKEQ.

Only a few counts were recorded for this clone. As DNA, the CDR3 is TGCGCCAGCAGCTTGGGACAGGGGGCGATTGGTGGCACTGAAGCTTTCTTT. This codes for CASSLGQGAIGGTEAFF. V and J are TRBV5-1 and TRBJ1-1; 10 bases line up with TRBD1. The CDR3 runs to 17 residues. The germline gives CDR1 SGHRS, CDR2 YFSETQ. Losses at the gene ends were 0 bases for V and 4 bases for J; bases not matched to a gene: 9. Full variable domain (missing parts from reference TRBV5-1 and TRBJ1-1): KAGVTQTPRYLIKTRGQQVTLSCSPISGHRSVSWYQQTPGQGLQFLFEYFSETQRNKGNFPGRFSGRQFSNSRSEMNVSTLELGDSALYLCASSLGQGAIGGTEAFFGQGTRLTVV.

This rearrangement joins TRBV7-9 to TRBJ2-7; TRBD2 matches 11 bases. Germline V lookup: CDR1 SEHNR, CDR2 FQNEAQ (reference sequence). V gave up 2 bases and J gave up 2 bases; unmatched junction bases: 8. The CDR3 totals 17 residues. CDR3 in amino acids: CASSLPGTSGNPYEQYF. The CDR3 nucleotides read TGTGCCAGCAGCTTACCCGGGACTAGCGGAAACCCCTACGAGCAGTACTTC.